This TCR beta chain was recorded in a study of OX40 agonist ivuxolimab in advanced cancers. Regarding the study in general: Ivuxolimab was a fully human IgG2 agonistic monoclonal antibody targeting the costimulatory receptor OX40 (CD134). Three dose-escalation patients achieved partial responses, one with hepatocellular carcinoma and two with cutaneous melanoma. Prior anti-PD-1, anti-PD-L1 or anti-CTLA-4 therapy was permitted, and 40% of dose-escalation patients had received checkpoint inhibitors. Of the approximately 50 patients in dose escalation, 19 had hepatocellular carcinoma, about 15 had melanoma, 9 had renal cell carcinoma and 9 had head and neck cancer. The paper reports the monotherapy dose-escalation portion (N of about 51 patients) of the phase I ivuxolimab trial. A male proportion of approximately 83% and a mean age of roughly 55 years, ranging from about 20 to 85, were recorded for the dose-escalation cohort. Intravenous ivuxolimab was administered to patients every 2 weeks at six dose levels: 0.01, 0.1, 0.3, 1.5, 3 and 10 mg/kg. The purpose of peripheral TCRbeta sequencing was to test whether ivuxolimab changed TCR sequence diversity and led to clonal T-cell expansion. What the study reported, not specific to this receptor: Low levels of normalized T-cell clonal expansion were also seen in some nonresponding patients. The antigen specificity of the clonally expanded peripheral T cells was not determined. In the 0.1-3.0 mg/kg groups, partial responders had among the lowest normalized peripheral clonal expansion, particularly in CD8+ T cells. Clonal expansion of both CD4+ and CD8+ blood T cells was observed from baseline to week 6 at doses 0.1 to 3.0 mg/kg. After ivuxolimab, CD8+ T cells had more expanded clones than CD4+ T cells on average.

Cut back by 3 bases and 3 bases, the V and J ends lie 8 bases apart. CDR1 LNHDA and CDR2 SQIVND were looked up in the germline V gene (reference sequence). Taken from cysteine to phenylalanine, the CDR3 has 13 residues. Of all the DNA, just the CDR3 is kept, 39 bases in frame from base 1. The trial excluded patients who had a history of autoimmune disease or who were on systemic immunosuppression. In every dose cohort, peripheral blood was drawn for TCR sequencing at baseline, cycle 4 day 1, and cycle 7 day 1. Samples came from an open-label, multicenter, first-in-human phase I dose-escalation trial of ivuxolimab. Adults with locally advanced or metastatic melanoma, renal cell, hepatocellular, or head and neck squamous cell carcinoma were enrolled in the trial. CD4+ and CD8+ T cells were sorted separately from peripheral blood before TCR sequencing. A note on this clone: It has no known antigen specificity. Nothing much larger sits one base from this clone, and base qualities are not available.

Genomic DNA was isolated from the sorted cells so that the TCRbeta CDR3 region could be sequenced. TCRbeta CDR3 regions were sequenced using the immunoSEQ Assay. The table was pulled from immuneACCESS by TCRdb, which kept in-frame rearrangements only. Such tables lose some clones; where checked, under half of the loss comes from unresolved V genes, and the rest has no known cause. The sample records about 87,000 clones, 83% of which are singletons. 0.75% to 1% of the sample rests with the top ten. This specimen was CD4+ or CD8+ T cells sorted from blood, taken in a trial of the OX40 agonist ivuxolimab. The chain is encoded by TRBV19 joined to TRBJ1-1, with the D gene not confidently named. The source of this sequence is an adult with an advanced solid tumor such as melanoma, head and neck, liver or kidney cancer. The DNA sequence is TGTGCCAGTAGTATCCAGCTTCACACTGAAGCTTTCTTT. It encodes CASSIQLHTEAFF. Reference TRBV19 and TRBJ1-1 proteins supply the regions before and after the CDR3; the full variable domain is: DGGITQSPKYLFRKEGQNVTLSCEQNLNHDAMYWYRQDPGQGLRLIYYSQIVNDFQKGDIAEGYSVSREKKESFPLTVTSAQKNPTAFYLCASSIQLHTEAFFGQGTRLTVV.